Listed below are T cell receptor beta chains from one sample, sequenced in a study of OX40 agonist ivuxolimab in advanced cancers. Clones were sequenced by immunoSEQ multiplex PCR, and TCRdb holds only the in-frame ones, with some missing. The sample lists tens of thousands of clones, 85% to 90% occurring once. Sequenced here: CD4+ or CD8+ T cells sorted from blood, sampled in a trial of the OX40 agonist ivuxolimab. The receptors were gathered from an adult with an advanced solid tumor such as melanoma, head and neck, liver or kidney cancer. CDR3s include the opening cysteine and the closing phenylalanine or tryptophan. D genes are given only for firm matches.

TRBD2,TRBJ2-7,TRBV4-1,CASSQDSLAGFWREQYF,TGCGCCAGCAGCCAAGATTCGCTAGCGGGCTTTTGGAGGGAGCAGTACTTC
TRBD2,TRBJ2-1,TRBV6-1,CASSEAVLAGVFF,TGTGCCAGCAGTGAAGCCGTACTAGCGGGAGTTTTCTTC
TRBD1,TRBJ1-1,TRBV5-1,CASSGTGGVGYMNTEAFF,TGCGCCAGCAGCGGAACAGGGGGAGTTGGATACATGAACACTGAAGCTTTCTTT
-,TRBJ1-4,TRBV27,CASSRSGGGEKLFF,TGTGCCAGCAGTCGTTCTGGGGGAGGGGAAAAACTGTTTTTT
TRBD1,TRBJ1-4,TRBV4-1,CASSQDRNAGQTPATNEKLFF,TGCGCCAGCAGCCAAGATCGTAACGCGGGACAGACACCTGCAACTAATGAAAAACTGTTTTTT
-,TRBJ2-5,TRBV5-1,CATSLVSQETQYF,TGCGCCACTTCCCTGGTCAGCCAAGAGACCCAGTACTTC
TRBD2,TRBJ2-7,TRBV4-1,CASSPIGLAGAYEQYF,TGCGCCAGCAGCCCTATAGGACTAGCGGGTGCCTACGAGCAGTACTTC
TRBD2,TRBJ2-5,TRBV6-5,CASSLGLAGRPQYF,TGTGCCAGCAGTTTGGGGCTAGCGGGGAGGCCCCAGTACTTC
-,TRBJ2-7,TRBV28,CATSTGSGQQYF,TGTGCCACCTCGACAGGTTCCGGGCAGCAGTACTTC
-,TRBJ1-5,TRBV28,CASNPQGPGQPQHF,TGTGCCAGCAATCCGCAGGGGCCCGGTCAGCCCCAGCATTTT
-,TRBJ1-5,TRBV10-3,CAISESGLQGEQPQHF,TGTGCCATCAGTGAGTCTGGTTTGCAGGGTGAACAGCCCCAGCATTTT
-,TRBJ2-5,TRBV11-2,CASSQPSRETQYF,TGTGCCAGCAGCCAACCTTCGCGGGAGACCCAGTACTTC
-,TRBJ1-1,TRBV29-1,CSVGVYPEAFF,TGCAGCGTTGGGGTATATCCTGAAGCTTTCTTT
-,TRBJ2-2,TRBV27,CASSLAGLGTGELFF,TGTGCCAGCAGTTTGGCAGGGCTAGGCACCGGGGAGCTGTTTTTT